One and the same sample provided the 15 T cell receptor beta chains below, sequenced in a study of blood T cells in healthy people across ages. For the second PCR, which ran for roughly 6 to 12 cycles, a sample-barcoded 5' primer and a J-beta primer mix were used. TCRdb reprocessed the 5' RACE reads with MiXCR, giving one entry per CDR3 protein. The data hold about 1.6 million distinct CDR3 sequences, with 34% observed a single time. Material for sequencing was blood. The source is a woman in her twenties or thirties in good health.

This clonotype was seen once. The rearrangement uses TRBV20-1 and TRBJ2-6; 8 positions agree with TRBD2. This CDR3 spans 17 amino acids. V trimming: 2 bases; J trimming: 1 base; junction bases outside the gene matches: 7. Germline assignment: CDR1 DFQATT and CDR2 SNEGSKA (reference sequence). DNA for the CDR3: TGCAGTGCTAGACGGCCCGGGGGGGCTTCTGGGGCCAACGTCCTGACTTTC. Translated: CSARRPGGASGANVLTF.

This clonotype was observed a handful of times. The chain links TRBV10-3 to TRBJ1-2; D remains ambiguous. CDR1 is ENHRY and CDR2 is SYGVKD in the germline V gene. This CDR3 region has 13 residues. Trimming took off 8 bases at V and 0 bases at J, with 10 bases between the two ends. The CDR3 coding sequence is TGTGCCATCGCCAGGAAACCTAACTATGGCTACACCTTC. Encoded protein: CAIARKPNYGYTF.

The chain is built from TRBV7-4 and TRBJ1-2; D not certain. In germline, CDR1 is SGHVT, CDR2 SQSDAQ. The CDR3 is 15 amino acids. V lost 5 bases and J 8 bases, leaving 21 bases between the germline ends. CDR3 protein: CASSPTLRAEKGYTF. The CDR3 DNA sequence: TGTGCCAGCAGCCCGACCCTGAGGGCCGAGAAGGGCTACACCTTC. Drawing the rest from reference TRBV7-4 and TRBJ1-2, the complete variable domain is GAGVSQSPRYKVAKRGRDVALRCDSISGHVTLYWYRQTLGQGSEVLTYSQSDAQRDKSGRPSGRFSAERPERSVSTLKIQRTEQGDSAVYLCASSPTLRAEKGYTFGSGTRLTVV.

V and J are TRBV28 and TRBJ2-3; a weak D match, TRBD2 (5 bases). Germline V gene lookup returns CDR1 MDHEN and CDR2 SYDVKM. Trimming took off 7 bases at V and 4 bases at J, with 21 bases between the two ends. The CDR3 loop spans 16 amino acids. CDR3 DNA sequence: TGTGCCAGCACCCTCGGTCGTTCCCTCGGGGCAGATACGCAGTATTTT. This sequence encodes CASTLGRSLGADTQYF.

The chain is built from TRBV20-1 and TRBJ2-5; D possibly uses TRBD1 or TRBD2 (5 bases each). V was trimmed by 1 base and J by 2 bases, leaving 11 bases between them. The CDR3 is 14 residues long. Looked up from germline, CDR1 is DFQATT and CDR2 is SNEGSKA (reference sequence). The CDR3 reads CSARGGQGQETQYF. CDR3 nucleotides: TGCAGTGCTAGAGGAGGGCAGGGTCAAGAGACCCAGTACTTC.

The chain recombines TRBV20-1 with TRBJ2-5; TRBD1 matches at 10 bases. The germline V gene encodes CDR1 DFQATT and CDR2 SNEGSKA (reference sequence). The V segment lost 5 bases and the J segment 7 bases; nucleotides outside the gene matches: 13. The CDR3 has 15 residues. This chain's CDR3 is CSAHLTLTGGGTQYF. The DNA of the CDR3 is TGCAGTGCTCACCTAACTTTGACAGGGGGCGGGACCCAGTACTTC.

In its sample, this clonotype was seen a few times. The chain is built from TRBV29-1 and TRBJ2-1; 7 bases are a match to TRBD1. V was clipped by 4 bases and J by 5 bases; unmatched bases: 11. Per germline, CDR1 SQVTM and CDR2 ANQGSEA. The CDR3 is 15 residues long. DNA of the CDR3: TGCAGCGTTGTGAAGAGGGGGCAAAGCAACAATGAGCAGTTCTTC. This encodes CSVVKRGQSNNEQFF.

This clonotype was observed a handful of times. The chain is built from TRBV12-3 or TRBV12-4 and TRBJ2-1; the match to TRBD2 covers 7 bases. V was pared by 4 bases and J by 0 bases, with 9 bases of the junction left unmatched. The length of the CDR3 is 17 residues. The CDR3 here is CASSSNGGTSSYNEQFF. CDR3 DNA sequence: TGTGCCAGCAGTTCCAACGGGGGGACCAGCTCCTACAATGAGCAGTTCTTC.

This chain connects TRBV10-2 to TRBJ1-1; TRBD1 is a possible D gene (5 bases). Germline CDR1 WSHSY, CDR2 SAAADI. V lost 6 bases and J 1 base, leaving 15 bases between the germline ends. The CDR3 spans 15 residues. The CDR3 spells CASRREGRRNTEAFF. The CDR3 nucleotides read TGCGCCAGCAGGCGGGAGGGGAGACGGAACACTGAAGCTTTCTTT.

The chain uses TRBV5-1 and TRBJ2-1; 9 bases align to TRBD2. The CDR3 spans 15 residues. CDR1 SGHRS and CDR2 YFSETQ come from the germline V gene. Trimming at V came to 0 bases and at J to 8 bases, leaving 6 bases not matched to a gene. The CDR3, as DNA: TGCGCCAGCAGCTTGGGGTCTAGCGGGGCAGATGAGCAGTTCTTC. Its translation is CASSLGSSGADEQFF.

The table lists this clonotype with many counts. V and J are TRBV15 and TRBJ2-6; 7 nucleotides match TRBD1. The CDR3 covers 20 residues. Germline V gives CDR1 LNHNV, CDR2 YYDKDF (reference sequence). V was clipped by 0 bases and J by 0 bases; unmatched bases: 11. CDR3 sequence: CATSRDGRQYRGSGANVLTF. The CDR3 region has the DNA TGTGCCACCAGCAGAGATGGTAGGCAGTACAGGGGCTCTGGGGCCAACGTCCTGACTTTC. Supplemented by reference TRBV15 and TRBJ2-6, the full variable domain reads DAMVIQNPRYQVTQFGKPVTLSCSQTLNHNVMYWYQQKSSQAPKLLFHYYDKDFNNEADTPDNFQSRRPNTSFCFLDIRSPGLGDTAMYLCATSRDGRQYRGSGANVLTFGAGSRLTVL.

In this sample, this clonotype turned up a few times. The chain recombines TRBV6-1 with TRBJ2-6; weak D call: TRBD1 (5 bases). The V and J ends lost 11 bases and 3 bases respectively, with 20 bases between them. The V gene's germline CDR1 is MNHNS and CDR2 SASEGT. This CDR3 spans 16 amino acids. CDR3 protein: CAARRQGSGGANVLTF. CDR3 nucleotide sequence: TGTGCCGCGCGGCGCCAGGGCAGTGGTGGGGCCAACGTCCTGACTTTC.

This CDR3 reads CASSFRVFSYEQYF. CDR3 bases: TGTGCCAGCAGCTTCAGGGTTTTCTCCTACGAGCAGTACTTC. V gene TRBV6-1 combines with J gene TRBJ2-7, with TRBD1 as a possible D gene (5 bases). The CDR3 is 14 residues long. Germline assignment: CDR1 MNHNS and CDR2 SASEGT. Trimming removed 6 bases at V and 0 bases at J, with 12 bases between.

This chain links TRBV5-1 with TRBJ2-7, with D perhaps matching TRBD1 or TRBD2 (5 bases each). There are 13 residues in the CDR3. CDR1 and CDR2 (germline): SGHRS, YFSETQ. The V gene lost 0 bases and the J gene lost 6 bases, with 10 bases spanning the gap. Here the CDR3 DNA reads TGCGCCAGCAGCTTGGCGGGGCTCTTCGAGCAGTACTTC. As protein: CASSLAGLFEQYF.

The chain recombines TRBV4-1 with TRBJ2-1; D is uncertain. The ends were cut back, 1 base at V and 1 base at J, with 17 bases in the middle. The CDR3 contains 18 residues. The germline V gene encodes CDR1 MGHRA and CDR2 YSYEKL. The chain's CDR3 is CASSQGAWQAKSYNEQFF. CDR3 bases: TGCGCCAGCAGCCAAGGGGCTTGGCAGGCCAAGTCCTACAATGAGCAGTTCTTC.